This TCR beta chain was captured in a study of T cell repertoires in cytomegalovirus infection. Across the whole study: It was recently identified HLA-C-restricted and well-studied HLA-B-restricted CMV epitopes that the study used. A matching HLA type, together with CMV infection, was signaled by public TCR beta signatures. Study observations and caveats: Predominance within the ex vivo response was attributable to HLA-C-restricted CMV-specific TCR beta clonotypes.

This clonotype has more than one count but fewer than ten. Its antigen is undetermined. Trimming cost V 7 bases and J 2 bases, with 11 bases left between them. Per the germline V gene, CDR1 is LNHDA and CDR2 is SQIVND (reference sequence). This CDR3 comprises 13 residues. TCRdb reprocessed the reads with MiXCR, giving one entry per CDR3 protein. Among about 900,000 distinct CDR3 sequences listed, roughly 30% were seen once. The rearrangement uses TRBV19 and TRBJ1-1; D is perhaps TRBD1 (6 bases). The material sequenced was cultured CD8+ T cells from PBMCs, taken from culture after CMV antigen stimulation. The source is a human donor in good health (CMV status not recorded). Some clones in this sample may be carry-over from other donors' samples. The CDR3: CASKRGGNTEAFF. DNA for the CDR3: TGTGCCAGTAAAAGGGGGGGCAACACTGAAGCTTTCTTT.